This passage covers 25 T cell receptor beta chains from one sample sequenced in a study of T cells in Graves' hyperthyroidism and ophthalmopathy. What was amplified from RNA transcripts were TCR beta CDR3 regions. With the HTBI primer set, the TCR CDR3 went through a first round of RT-PCR. MiXCR, run by TCRdb on the multiplex PCR reads, gives a single entry per CDR3 protein. The data hold roughly 350,000 distinct CDR3 sequences, with approximately 15% observed a single time. Specimen: blood. Source of these receptors: a woman in her twenties or thirties with Graves' hyperthyroidism.

In this sample, this clonotype turned up many times. The genes are TRBV20-1 and TRBJ2-3, with 9 positions matching TRBD2. There are 16 residues in the CDR3. The ends lost 6 bases at V and 2 bases at J; junction bases unmatched: 12. From germline, CDR1 is DFQATT and CDR2 SNEGSKA (reference sequence). CDR3 sequence reads: CSAEGLAGSFTDTQYF. DNA for the CDR3: TGCAGTGCCGAGGGGCTAGCGGGATCCTTCACAGATACGCAGTATTTT.

The gene calls are TRBV7-9 and TRBJ1-1, with D possibly TRBD1 on 6 matching bases. V was trimmed by 1 base and J by 4 bases, leaving 13 bases between them. Germline V lookup: CDR1 SEHNR, CDR2 FQNEAQ (reference sequence). The CDR3 extends over 15 amino acids. As DNA, the CDR3 is TGTGCCAGCAGCTTAGTGGGGGGCGCCGGCACTGAAGCTTTCTTT. The encoded protein is CASSLVGGAGTEAFF. Variable domain in full (rest from reference TRBV7-9 and TRBJ1-1): DTGVSQNPRHKITKRGQNVTFRCDPISEHNRLYWYRQTLGQGPEFLTYFQNEAQLEKSRLLSDRFSAERPKGSFSTLEIQRTEQGDSAMYLCASSLVGGAGTEAFFGQGTRLTVV.

This clonotype showed up many times. The chain recombines TRBV2 with TRBJ2-7; 7 bases match TRBD1. The CDR3 covers 14 residues. Germline values: CDR1 SNHLY, CDR2 FYNNEI. With 5 bases clipped from V and 1 base from J, the junction kept 5 bases outside the gene matches. Written as DNA, the CDR3 is TGTGCCAGCAGTCCTGACAGGGTGTCCTACGAGCAGTACTTC. It encodes CASSPDRVSYEQYF.

This clonotype was picked up many times. The genes are TRBV20-1 and TRBJ1-2; 8 nucleotides match TRBD1. Germline CDR1 and CDR2: DFQATT and SNEGSKA (reference sequence). V was clipped by 6 bases and J by 8 bases; unmatched bases: 8. The CDR3 loop spans 12 amino acids. CDR3 sequence reads: CSAAGQGGGYTF. The CDR3, as DNA: TGCAGTGCGGCTGGACAGGGAGGAGGCTACACCTTC.

This clonotype was seen more than once but under ten times. V is TRBV27 and J is TRBJ2-7, with D perhaps TRBD2 (6 bases). The germline gives CDR1 MNHEY, CDR2 SMNVEV (reference sequence). The CDR3 runs 16 residues. The V end was cut by 5 bases, the J end by 0 bases, with 17 bases between. CDR3 amino acids: CASSGGLAGLSYEQYF. The CDR3 nucleotides are TGTGCCAGCAGTGGAGGGTTGGCGGGCCTCTCCTACGAGCAGTACTTC.

The V call is TRBV29-1, the J call TRBJ2-7; weak D call: TRBD1 (6 bases). This CDR3 region has 11 residues. V was shortened by 5 bases and J by 7 bases, with 12 bases between the two germline ends. Germline loops: CDR1 SQVTM, CDR2 ANQGSEA. CDR3 DNA sequence: TGCAGCGTTACCACAGGGCGAGAGCAGTACTTC. Translated, it gives CSVTTGREQYF.

The chain has TRBV7-2 and TRBJ2-3, with 7 bases that match TRBD2. The trim removed 5 bases at V and 3 bases at J, leaving 8 bases unmatched. This CDR3 contains 15 residues. Germline V lookup: CDR1 SGHTA, CDR2 FQGNSA. DNA of the CDR3: TGTGCCAGCAGCCCTTACGGGGGGAAGACAGATACGCAGTATTTT. Protein: CASSPYGGKTDTQYF.

The J gene is TRBJ1-2, the V gene TRBV20-1; the match to TRBD1 covers 7 bases. The CDR3 length is 13 residues. V lost 5 bases, J lost 3 bases, and 6 bases stayed unmatched. CDR1 is DFQATT, CDR2 SNEGSKA, per germline (reference sequence). This chain's CDR3 is CSASLTGYYGYTF. For the CDR3, the DNA is TGCAGTGCTTCACTGACAGGGTACTATGGCTACACCTTC.

V usage is TRBV7-2 and J usage is TRBJ2-7; unclear D gene. Trimming took off 0 bases at V and 7 bases at J, with 13 bases between the two ends. From germline, CDR1 is SGHTA and CDR2 FQGNSA. The CDR3 runs 14 residues. The CDR3 loop reads CASSLAVGPREQYF. Here the CDR3 DNA reads TGTGCCAGCAGCTTAGCCGTCGGTCCTAGGGAGCAGTACTTC.

This clonotype turned up a few times. The J gene is TRBJ2-3, the V gene TRBV20-1; the D is unclear. CDR1 and CDR2 from the germline V gene are DFQATT and SNEGSKA (reference sequence). The V and J ends lost 6 bases and 1 base respectively, with 11 bases between them. The CDR3 consists of 13 residues. CDR3: CSAKRTGTDTQYF. CDR3 nucleotides: TGCAGTGCCAAGAGGACCGGCACAGATACGCAGTATTTT.

This clonotype came up a few times. The genes are TRBV30 and TRBJ1-5; possible D gene TRBD1, 5 bases. Germline V lookup: CDR1 GTSNPN, CDR2 SVGIG (reference sequence). The CDR3 covers 13 residues. Between the trimmed V and J ends, which lost 4 bases and 4 bases, there was a span of 11 bases. Here the CDR3 reads CAWNRDRNQPQHF. DNA for the CDR3: TGTGCCTGGAATCGTGACAGAAATCAGCCCCAGCATTTT.

In its sample, this clonotype was seen a few times. The CDR3 sequence: CASSEAQHTDTQYF. The DNA for the CDR3 is TGTGCCAGCAGTGAGGCCCAACACACAGATACGCAGTATTTT. The chain joins TRBV2 to TRBJ2-3; D gene unclear. V gave up 3 bases and J gave up 2 bases, with 9 bases separating them. CDR1 SNHLY and CDR2 FYNNEI come from the germline V gene. CDR3 length: 14 amino acids.

This clonotype was found a few times. V is TRBV9 and J is TRBJ2-7; D possibly matches TRBD1 or TRBD2 (6 bases each). The CDR3 is made up of 14 amino acids. Trimming left V 4 bases short and J 3 bases short, with 14 bases between. Germline V gene data show CDR1 as SGDLS and CDR2 as YYNGEE. CDR3 in DNA: TGTGCCAGCAGCCCAGGGGACTTGGACTACGAGCAGTACTTC. Its protein is CASSPGDLDYEQYF. The entire variable domain, with the rest obtained from reference TRBV9 and TRBJ2-7, is as follows: DSGVTQTPKHLITATGQRVTLRCSPRSGDLSVYWYQQSLDQGLQFLIQYYNGEERAKGNILERFSAQQFPDLHSELNLSSLELGDSALYFCASSPGDLDYEQYFGPGTRLTVT.

The table lists this clonotype with many counts. This chain joins TRBV20-1 and TRBJ1-2; D is possibly TRBD1 (6 bases). With 0 bases removed from V and 8 bases from J, the gap between germline ends came to 19 bases. The CDR3 consists of 15 residues. Germline assignment: CDR1 DFQATT and CDR2 SNEGSKA (reference sequence). The DNA for the CDR3 is TGCAGTGCTAGAGATGGTAGAGGGGGGACGGGAGGCTACACCTTC. Its protein product is CSARDGRGGTGGYTF.

Ten or more counts support this clonotype. CDR3 sequence reads: CASSSPVSGGTSTDTQYF. The DNA for the CDR3 is TGTGCCAGCAGCTCCCCGGTCTCTGGCGGAACTAGCACAGATACGCAGTATTTT. The chain couples TRBV7-2 to TRBJ2-3; no definite D call. Germline CDR1 SGHTA, CDR2 FQGNSA. The CDR3 extends over 18 amino acids. The ends were cut back, 4 bases at V and 0 bases at J, with 20 bases in the middle.

There are a few counts of this clonotype. The CDR3 region has the DNA TGTGCCAGCAGCCCCTCAACAGGGGTCTATGGCTACACCTTC. Protein: CASSPSTGVYGYTF. The chain couples TRBV7-9 to TRBJ1-2; TRBD1 matches at 7 bases. Trimming took 5 bases from V and 4 from J; bases not matched to a gene: 7. CDR1 and CDR2 from the germline V gene are SEHNR and FQNEAQ (reference sequence). The CDR3 runs 14 residues. Combining the CDR3 with reference TRBV7-9 and TRBJ1-2 gives the whole variable domain DTGVSQNPRHKITKRGQNVTFRCDPISEHNRLYWYRQTLGQGPEFLTYFQNEAQLEKSRLLSDRFSAERPKGSFSTLEIQRTEQGDSAMYLCASSPSTGVYGYTFGSGTRLTVV.

This clonotype was found a few times. This chain links TRBV20-1 with TRBJ2-1; the D is unclear. Looked up from germline, CDR1 is DFQATT and CDR2 is SNEGSKA (reference sequence). This CDR3 contains 12 residues. V lost 0 bases and J lost 5, with 5 bases in between. CDR3 region: CSARDQDNEQFF. CDR3 DNA: TGCAGTGCTAGAGATCAAGACAATGAGCAGTTCTTC.

The V and J genes are TRBV2 and TRBJ2-5; D might be TRBD2 (6 bases). Germline CDR1 is SNHLY and CDR2 is FYNNEI. The CDR3 is 13 amino acids. Trimming shortened V by 8 bases and J by 2 bases, and 12 bases separated the two germline ends. The CDR3 here is CASAVGGQETQYF. CDR3 nucleotide sequence: TGTGCCAGCGCGGTAGGAGGGCAAGAGACCCAGTACTTC.

There are many counts of this clonotype. This chain links TRBV28 with TRBJ2-1, with 9 nucleotides matching TRBD2. Germline CDR1 and CDR2: MDHEN and SYDVKM. The V gene end was trimmed by 5 bases and the J gene end by 4 bases; junction bases not matched to a gene: 12. There are 17 residues in the CDR3. CDR3 in amino acids: CASSVNTGTSPYNEQFF. The CDR3 DNA sequence: TGTGCCAGCAGTGTAAACACCGGGACTAGCCCATACAATGAGCAGTTCTTC.

The table lists this clonotype with many counts. J is TRBJ2-7 and V is TRBV11-2; D may be TRBD2 (6 bases). Germline V CDR1 and CDR2: SGHAT, FQNNGV. This CDR3 has 11 residues. V was pared by 1 base and J by 12 bases, with 10 bases between. The CDR3 reads CASSLAGRRYF. The CDR3 coding sequence is TGTGCCAGCAGCTTAGCAGGGAGGCGGTACTTC.

This clonotype appeared many times. J is TRBJ2-1 and V is TRBV5-1; weak D call: TRBD2 (5 bases). Trimming removed 0 bases at V and 4 bases at J, with 14 bases between. The germline V gene encodes CDR1 SGHRS and CDR2 YFSETQ. The CDR3 has 16 amino acids. This chain's CDR3 is CASSLAVATRYNEQFF. CDR3 nucleotide sequence: TGCGCCAGCAGCTTGGCTGTAGCGACCCGATACAATGAGCAGTTCTTC.

This clonotype appeared many times. This sequence joins TRBV2 and TRBJ2-7; 14 positions match TRBD2. CDR1 and CDR2 from the germline V gene are SNHLY and FYNNEI. The V gene end was trimmed by 7 bases and the J gene end by 6 bases; junction bases not matched to a gene: 8. The CDR3 totals 15 residues. CDR3 residues: CASTILGTSGGEQYF. The DNA of the CDR3 is TGTGCCAGCACCATATTAGGGACTAGCGGGGGCGAGCAGTACTTC. Together with reference TRBV2 and TRBJ2-7, the CDR3 gives the full variable domain: EPEVTQTPSHQVTQMGQEVILRCVPISNHLYFYWYRQILGQKVEFLVSFYNNEISEKSEIFDDQFSVERPDGSNFTLKIRSTKLEDSAMYFCASTILGTSGGEQYFGPGTRLTVT.

The V call is TRBV15, the J call TRBJ1-4, with 9 bases that match TRBD1. V lost 3 bases and J lost 6; bases outside the gene matches: 5. CDR3 length equals 15 residues. Germline CDR1 LNHNV, CDR2 YYDKDF (reference sequence). CDR3 loop: CATSRGTGSHEKLFF. The CDR3 nucleotides read TGTGCCACCAGCAGGGGGACAGGGAGTCATGAAAAACTGTTTTTT.

The table lists this clonotype with a few counts. J is TRBJ2-2 and V is TRBV20-1; TRBD1 or TRBD2 may be the D gene (5 bases each). In germline, CDR1 is DFQATT, CDR2 SNEGSKA (reference sequence). CDR3 length: 14 amino acids. As DNA, the CDR3 is TGCAGCCCTACCGGGACGAAGAACACCGGGGAGCTGTTTTTT. It codes for CSPTGTKNTGELFF.

In its sample, this clonotype was seen many times. The V and J genes are TRBV20-1 and TRBJ2-3, with D perhaps TRBD1 or TRBD2 (5 bases each). Germline assignment: CDR1 DFQATT and CDR2 SNEGSKA (reference sequence). Deletions cut 3 bases from V and 2 bases from J, with 15 bases between. CDR3 length: 15 residues. Written as DNA, the CDR3 is TGCAGTGCTAGTGCTTACGGGGCTATCACAGATACGCAGTATTTT. It translates to CSASAYGAITDTQYF.